The T cell receptor beta chain under discussion was sequenced for a study of T cell responses to AZD1222 COVID-19 vaccine. About this clone: Its antigen is not identified.

From germline, CDR1 is SGHRS and CDR2 YFSETQ. Trimming shortened V by 6 bases and J by 3 bases, and 12 bases separated the two germline ends. The CDR3 loop spans 13 amino acids. Libraries were prepared by immunoSEQ multiplex PCR; TCRdb keeps only in-frame clonotypes and omits some of them. The sample lists roughly 90,000 clones; around nine tenths were seen once. The study, taken as a whole, reports: AZD1222 recipients seropositive at baseline numbered only five to seven. A mostly white British donor set with more females was recruited, and clonal diversity was possibly underestimated. Spike as a whole was targeted by vaccine-associated CD4 TCRs, dominant at 160-218 and 743-854.

The chain joins TRBV5-1 to TRBJ2-5, with D hard to call. This receptor was obtained from an adult in good health. Here the sequenced sample was peripheral blood, taken on day 0 of MenACWY control vaccination. CDR3 protein: CASTRNPEETQYF. CDR3 coding DNA: TGCGCCAGCACCCGAAACCCCGAAGAGACCCAGTACTTC.